In its sample, the clone carrying this T cell receptor (beta chain) was seen once. The sample originates from a study of technical replicates of blood from several donors. This CDR3 is built from 16 residues. Trimming took off 0 bases at V and 3 bases at J, with 15 bases between the two ends. CDR1 is GTSNPN, CDR2 SVGIG, per germline (reference sequence). TCRdb's copy holds only in-frame clones and misses some; the assay was immunoSEQ multiplex PCR. The profile shows roughly 90,000 clones, less than 96% of them singletons. V usage is TRBV30 and J usage is TRBJ2-1; no clear D gene. The sample taken for sequencing was T cells isolated from PBMCs. The source of this sequence is a human donor in good health. The CDR3 sequence: CAWSVEQVYSYNEQFF. The CDR3 DNA reads TGTGCCTGGAGTGTTGAGCAGGTATATAGCTACAATGAGCAGTTCTTC.